Listed here are 29 T cell receptor beta chains from one sample, sequenced in a study of blood T cells in healthy people across ages. Sample-barcoded 5' priming and a J-beta primer mix drove a second PCR of roughly 6 to 12 cycles. MiXCR was run by TCRdb on the 5' RACE reads, yielding one entry per CDR3 protein. The repertoire holds hundreds of thousands of distinct CDR3 sequences, with roughly 34% as singletons. The sample consisted of blood. Source of these receptors: a man aged 18 to 35 in good health.

This clonotype turned up a few times. V is TRBV4-3 and J is TRBJ2-3; the D is unclear. Between the trimmed V and J ends, which lost 0 bases and 0 bases, there was a span of 10 bases. The CDR3 is 16 amino acids. Germline V lookup: CDR1 LGHNA, CDR2 YSLEER. This CDR3 reads CASSQEWGYSTDTQYF. Written as DNA, the CDR3 is TGCGCCAGCAGCCAAGAGTGGGGTTACAGCACAGATACGCAGTATTTT.

Comment on this clonotype: One junction end disagrees with the germline gene, perhaps due to a read error. The rearrangement links TRBV7-2 to TRBJ2-1, with 10 bases fitting TRBD1. CDR1 is SGHTA and CDR2 is FQGNSA in the germline V gene. The CDR3 runs 15 residues. The DNA for the CDR3 is TGTGCCAGCAGCTCCGACAGGGGGCGGTACAATGGGCAGTTCTTC. Its translation is CASSSDRGRYNGQFF.

This rearrangement joins TRBV27 to TRBJ2-1; D not resolved. Trimming cost V 5 bases and J 7 bases, with 9 bases left between them. The germline V gene encodes CDR1 MNHEY and CDR2 SMNVEV (reference sequence). CDR3 length equals 12 residues. The CDR3 sequence is CASSPRLNEQFF. As DNA, the CDR3 is TGTGCCAGCAGTCCCAGGTTAAATGAGCAGTTCTTC.

In its sample, this clonotype was seen a few times. This rearrangement joins TRBV7-9 to TRBJ1-2; the D gene is possibly TRBD1 (6 bases). Germline assignment: CDR1 SEHNR and CDR2 FQNEAQ (reference sequence). There are 15 residues in the CDR3. V gave up 5 bases and J gave up 3 bases, with 16 bases separating them. DNA for the CDR3: TGTGCCAGCAGCCCGGAGGACAGAAGACACTATGGCTACACCTTC. Amino acids: CASSPEDRRHYGYTF. Full variable domain (missing parts from reference TRBV7-9 and TRBJ1-2): DTGVSQNPRHKITKRGQNVTFRCDPISEHNRLYWYRQTLGQGPEFLTYFQNEAQLEKSRLLSDRFSAERPKGSFSTLEIQRTEQGDSAMYLCASSPEDRRHYGYTFGSGTRLTVV.

This clonotype was counted ten times or more. The V gene is TRBV20-1, the J gene TRBJ2-3, with 9 bases matching TRBD1. The CDR3 has 16 residues. The V and J ends lost 3 bases and 3 bases, in that order; junction bases with no gene match: 10. Germline V gene data show CDR1 as DFQATT and CDR2 as SNEGSKA (reference sequence). As DNA, the CDR3 is TGCAGTGCTAGCTCCTCGGGGACAGGGAGAACAGATACGCAGTATTTT. This translates into CSASSSGTGRTDTQYF.

This chain joins TRBV9 and TRBJ2-5; D possibly uses TRBD1 or TRBD2 (5 bases each). The CDR3 extends over 14 amino acids. Per the germline V gene, CDR1 is SGDLS and CDR2 is YYNGEE. Trimming took off 4 bases at V and 11 bases at J, with 21 bases between the two ends. The CDR3 DNA reads as TGTGCCAGCAGCTCCCGACCCGATTCCAGGGAGCAGTACTTC. The encoded protein is CASSSRPDSREQYF.

The chain is built from TRBV12-3 or TRBV12-4 and TRBJ1-1; D not resolved. The CDR3 extends over 14 amino acids. V was clipped by 2 bases and J by 1 base, with 8 bases between them. The CDR3 protein is CASSLRERNTEAFF. The DNA for the CDR3 is TGTGCCAGCAGTTTAAGGGAGAGGAACACTGAAGCTTTCTTT.

This clonotype occurred many times. The V and J genes are TRBV4-3 and TRBJ1-2; D is ambiguous. Per germline, CDR1 LGHNA and CDR2 YSLEER. The V gene lost 3 bases and the J gene lost 5 bases, with 16 bases spanning the gap. The CDR3 has 15 residues. CDR3 DNA: TGCGCCAGCAGCCAGGGCGCGTCCTCGGTGTATGGCTACACCTTC. Amino acid sequence: CASSQGASSVYGYTF.

This clonotype has only a few counts. The chain combines TRBV6-2 or TRBV6-3 with TRBJ2-1, with 8 bases identical to TRBD1. The CDR3 sequence is 15 residues long. CDR1 MNHEY and CDR2 SVGEGT come from the germline V gene. J lost 4 bases, V lost 6 bases, and 8 bases had no gene match. DNA of the CDR3: TGTGCCAGCAGCCTCGGACAGGGTTGGTACAATGAGCAGTTCTTC. Translation gives CASSLGQGWYNEQFF.

This clonotype was seen more than once but under ten times. The chain is built from TRBV5-1 and TRBJ1-1; 9 positions match TRBD1. In germline, CDR1 is SGHRS, CDR2 YFSETQ. The CDR3 covers 14 residues. J was trimmed by 3 bases and V by 4 bases; bases with no gene match: 4. CDR3 in DNA: TGCGCCAGCAGCGTGGGACAGGGCGACACTGAAGCTTTCTTT. Translation: CASSVGQGDTEAFF.

This clonotype was counted only a few times. The chain employs TRBV12-3 or TRBV12-4 and TRBJ1-1; D ambiguous. Trimming took 5 bases from V and 6 from J, leaving 7 bases between them. This CDR3 has 11 residues. The CDR3 region has the DNA TGTGCCAGCAGTCCCAGCTCTGAAGCTTTCTTT. Amino acid sequence: CASSPSSEAFF.

The gene calls are TRBV12-3 or TRBV12-4 and TRBJ2-3, with D unresolved. Trimming cost V 3 bases and J 3 bases, with 13 bases left between them. The CDR3 sequence is 15 residues long. The CDR3 region is CASSFGLLKTDTQYF. The CDR3 DNA follows: TGTGCCAGCAGTTTTGGCTTACTGAAAACAGATACGCAGTATTTT.

On this clonotype: Since a much larger clone is just one base distant, this may be a read error. The rearrangement links TRBV20-1 to TRBJ2-1; D is undetermined. Trimming removed 3 bases at V and 12 bases at J, with 15 bases between. Germline V gives CDR1 DFQATT, CDR2 SNEGSKA (reference sequence). This CDR3 region has 12 residues. The CDR3 DNA reads as TGCAGTGCTAGGAAAGGGATCGATGGGCAGTTCTTC. This translates into CSARKGIDGQFF.

The V and J genes are TRBV20-1 and TRBJ2-7, with D perhaps TRBD1 or TRBD2 (6 bases each). Trimming removed 5 bases from V and 7 bases from J, with 21 bases in between. The CDR3 is 14 amino acids. Germline CDR1 and CDR2: DFQATT and SNEGSKA (reference sequence). The CDR3 region is CSASGRGGYNEQYF. The DNA for the CDR3 is TGCAGTGCTTCCGGCAGGGGAGGCTACAATGAGCAGTACTTC.

This chain joins TRBV6-2 or TRBV6-3 and TRBJ2-5; TRBD2 is a possible D gene (6 bases). Germline CDR1 is MNHEY and CDR2 is SVGEGT. The ends were cut back, 3 bases at V and 1 base at J, with 12 bases in the middle. The CDR3 runs 15 residues. The CDR3, as DNA: TGTGCCAGCAGTTATGGCGGGGCCGTCCAAGAGACCCAGTACTTC. This gives the protein CASSYGGAVQETQYF.

This sequence joins TRBV6-1 and TRBJ1-6; D may be TRBD1 (6 bases). V lost 10 bases, J lost 5 bases, and 24 bases lay in between. Germline CDR1 reads MNHNS; CDR2 reads SASEGT. The CDR3 loop spans 17 amino acids. The CDR3 is CATNRNLPDSHNSPLHF. The CDR3 nucleotides are TGTGCCACCAACAGGAACCTCCCGGACAGTCATAATTCACCCCTCCACTTT.

The V and J genes are TRBV4-1 and TRBJ2-1, with D unresolved. V was cut by 1 base and J by 5 bases, with 9 bases left in between. This CDR3 contains 14 residues. Germline lookup yields CDR1 MGHRA and CDR2 YSYEKL. The CDR3 reads CASSQGAPHNEQFF. CDR3 coding DNA: TGCGCCAGCAGCCAAGGGGCACCCCACAATGAGCAGTTCTTC.

The gene calls are TRBV10-3 and TRBJ1-3, with TRBD1 identical over 11 bases. The CDR3 is 14 amino acids. V was pared by 6 bases and J by 8 bases, with 6 bases of the junction left unmatched. Per the germline V gene, CDR1 is ENHRY and CDR2 is SYGVKD. CDR3 DNA sequence: TGTGCCATCAGCGTACCGGGACAGGGGGACACCATATATTTT. It yields the protein CAISVPGQGDTIYF.

This clonotype was picked up a small number of times. The chain combines TRBV27 with TRBJ2-4; D unclear. Trimming cost V 5 bases and J 2 bases, with 7 bases left between them. This CDR3 contains 13 residues. Germline V lookup: CDR1 MNHEY, CDR2 SMNVEV (reference sequence). The CDR3 nucleotides read TGTGCCAGCAGTCCCACTTCCAAAAACATTCAGTACTTC. Translation: CASSPTSKNIQYF.

The V and J genes are TRBV5-4 and TRBJ2-2; D may match TRBD1 or TRBD2 (6 bases each). The length of the CDR3 is 17 residues. Trimming removed 2 bases at V and 0 bases at J, with 14 bases between. Germline V gene lookup returns CDR1 SGHNT and CDR2 YYREEE (reference sequence). In DNA form, the CDR3 reads TGTGCCAGCAGCTTTTCGTCAGGGGAGGCGAACACCGGGGAGCTGTTTTTT. It translates to CASSFSSGEANTGELFF. The variable domain in full, completed from reference TRBV5-4 and TRBJ2-2, reads ETGVTQSPTHLIKTRGQQVTLRCSSQSGHNTVSWYQQALGQGPQFIFQYYREEENGRGNFPPRFSGLQFPNYSSELNVNALELDDSALYLCASSFSSGEANTGELFFGEGSRLTVL.

This clonotype was counted ten times or more. The rearrangement uses TRBV29-1 and TRBJ2-3; D is possibly TRBD2 (7 bases). The CDR3 is 10 amino acids. CDR1 is SQVTM and CDR2 is ANQGSEA in the germline V gene. V was trimmed by 3 bases and J by 12 bases, leaving 10 bases between them. Written as DNA, the CDR3 is TGCAGCGTTGAGGGGGGGGGCCAGTATTTT. Translating it yields CSVEGGGQYF.

This clonotype was seen only a few times. The J gene is TRBJ2-3, the V gene TRBV10-3; D unresolved. The CDR3 has 14 amino acids. V was trimmed by 2 bases and J by 2 bases, leaving 8 bases between them. In germline, CDR1 is ENHRY, CDR2 SYGVKD. Written as DNA, the CDR3 is TGTGCCATCAGTGAGCCGGGCACCACAGATACGCAGTATTTT. Its translation is CAISEPGTTDTQYF.

Points on this clonotype: At one end, the junction sequence differs from germline, possibly due to a read error. The genes are TRBV20-1 and TRBJ1-1; D remains ambiguous. Germline V CDR1 and CDR2: DFQATT, SNEGSKA (reference sequence). The CDR3 loop spans 12 amino acids. CDR3 DNA: TGCAGGGCTAGAGTTCTACGTAGTGAAGCTTTCTTT. Translating gives CRARVLRSEAFF.

For this clonotype: The germline gene is not matched at one end of the junction; a read error may be the cause. V usage is TRBV12-5 and J usage is TRBJ2-7; 8 nucleotides match TRBD1. From germline, CDR1 is LGHNT and CDR2 FRNRAP. The CDR3 is 13 residues long. The CDR3 protein is CASGRDRSFEQYF. CDR3 DNA sequence: TGTGCTAGTGGCCGGGACAGGTCCTTCGAGCAGTACTTC.

The J gene is TRBJ2-1, the V gene TRBV7-3; D unresolved. Trimming removed 0 bases at V and 5 bases at J, with 8 bases between. CDR3 length: 14 residues. Germline CDR1 is SGHTA and CDR2 is FQGTGA. CDR3 in amino acids: CASSLTFRDNEQFF. In DNA, the CDR3 is TGTGCCAGCAGCTTAACTTTCAGAGACAATGAGCAGTTCTTC.

This clonotype was counted only a few times. V usage is TRBV4-2 and J usage is TRBJ2-1; 12 nucleotides align to TRBD1. The ends lost 0 bases at V and 9 bases at J; junction bases unmatched: 6. CDR3 length equals 16 residues. Germline values: CDR1 LGHNA, CDR2 YNFKEQ. The CDR3 loop is CASSQDPGTGGFEQFF. The CDR3 nucleotides are TGTGCCAGCAGCCAAGACCCCGGGACAGGGGGCTTTGAGCAGTTCTTC.

This sequence joins TRBV6-6 and TRBJ1-3, with 7 bases matching TRBD1. The CDR3 spans 15 residues. Trimming cost V 4 bases and J 4 bases; bases outside gene matches: 7. The germline gives CDR1 MNHNY, CDR2 SVGAGI (reference sequence). This chain's CDR3 is CASSSRQGSGNTIYF. CDR3 DNA: TGTGCCAGCAGTTCCCGACAGGGATCCGGAAACACCATATATTTT.

This clonotype was counted only a few times. The rearrangement joins TRBV5-6 to TRBJ1-2, with D perhaps TRBD1 (5 bases). The CDR3 spans 14 residues. Trimming took 1 base from V and 4 from J, leaving 11 bases between them. CDR1 SGHDT and CDR2 YYEEEE come from the germline V gene. The CDR3 here is CASSLYGDGYGYTF. The CDR3 DNA sequence: TGTGCCAGCAGCTTGTATGGGGACGGCTATGGCTACACCTTC.

This clonotype was found a few times. The chain is built from TRBV12-3 or TRBV12-4 and TRBJ1-6, with D unclear. Trimming cost V 2 bases and J 7 bases, with 9 bases left between them. The CDR3 runs 14 residues. CDR3 loop: CASSLPTLNSPLHF. The CDR3 DNA reads TGTGCCAGCAGTTTACCCACTCTCAATTCACCCCTCCACTTT.